Detailed here is one T cell receptor beta chain. Original methodology: By means of reference gene primer amplification, nucleated cell counts were estimated. Data came from immunoSEQ multiplex PCR; TCRdb stores just in-frame clones and leaves some out. Clone size and the V and J calls come from that table; the DNA yielded D and trimming. The sample consists of some 460,000 clones, around 89% of them appearing once. The CDR3 is 16 amino acids. Germline V gene lookup returns CDR1 SGHDT and CDR2 YYEEEE. Unmatched junction bases numbered 10, after V lost 4 bases and J lost 8 bases. The data were obtained in a study of blood T cell repertoires in COVID-19. Study overall: Sites across the United States, Italy and Spain contributed samples from acute and convalescent COVID-19. T cells, B-cell-depleted T cells, or PBMCs supplied cDNA or gDNA.

The chain combines TRBV5-6 with TRBJ2-1; TRBD2 aligns across 12 bases. Sequencing was done on a sample of peripheral blood. This TCR derives from a woman aged 25-40 years with acute or convalescent COVID-19. CDR3 in amino acids: CASSPATSGGPYEQFF. Here the CDR3 DNA reads TGTGCCAGCAGCCCCGCGACTAGCGGGGGTCCATATGAGCAGTTCTTC.